This T cell receptor beta chain was identified during a study of shared clonotypes between healthy human individuals. Overall study context: The donors, a couple of women and three men, were aged 18 to 49.

The germline V gene has CDR1 SGHVS and CDR2 FNYEAQ. Trimming removed 5 bases from V and 0 bases from J, with 19 bases in between. The CDR3 totals 17 residues. TCRdb keeps only in-frame clones here, not all; method: immunoSEQ multiplex PCR. The data show some 2.3 million clones, 93% seen once. The sequence was obtained from a man aged 18 to 30 in good health. Some clones in this sample may be carry-over from other donors' samples. The genes are TRBV7-6 and TRBJ2-5; D might be TRBD1 (6 bases). Sequences were obtained from naive CD4+ T cells from PBMCs. The sample's subset: CD45RA+ positively selected. The CDR3 bases are TGTGCCAGCAGCCACAGTGGGACACTGACGTACCAAGAGACCCAGTACTTC. Translation: CASSHSGTLTYQETQYF.